What follows are 2 T cell receptor beta chains derived from one specimen sequenced in a study of circulating CD8 cells and anti-PD-1 response in melanoma. Using approximately 14 ng of total RNA, TCR libraries were made with the QIAseq Immune Repertoire TCR panel. TCRdb reprocessed the reads with MiXCR, giving one entry per CDR3 protein. The sample contains 200 to 250 distinct CDR3 sequences, about 7% of which appear only once. From live CD3+CD8+TCRalphabeta+ cells, four PD-1 and/or TIGIT subsets were sorted. The source was CD8+ T cells from PBMCs, collected at baseline or after one month of anti-PD-1 therapy (not recorded which). Source of these receptors: a human donor with melanoma.

This clonotype is classed as medium-sized (0.01 to 0.1%). The chain is built from TRBV4-3 and TRBJ1-2; D not certain. This CDR3 is built from 15 residues. CDR1 and CDR2 from the germline V gene are LGHNA and YSLEER. Trimming cost V 0 bases and J 6 bases, with 14 bases left between them. The DNA for the CDR3 is TGCGCCAGCAGCCAAGATTGGCGGAGCAATAATGGCTACACCTTC. Translated, it gives CASSQDWRSNNGYTF.

By share, this clonotype counts as large. The chain is built from TRBV11-2 and TRBJ2-3; D is uncertain. Trimming took 3 bases from V and 4 from J, leaving 5 bases between them. Germline assignment: CDR1 SGHAT and CDR2 FQNNGV. The CDR3 covers 12 residues. The CDR3 DNA reads TGTGCCAGCAGCTTTCTCGCAGATACGCAGTATTTT. As protein: CASSFLADTQYF.